This T cell receptor beta chain was documented in a study of blood T cell repertoires in COVID-19. Assay: immunoSEQ multiplex PCR; the TCRdb copy retains only in-frame clones and omits some. The data show 250,000 to 300,000 clones, with around 81% seen just once and around 3.6% held by the top ten. The CDR3 totals 15 residues. Germline V gene lookup returns CDR1 SGHRS and CDR2 YFSETQ. V gave up 2 bases and J gave up 7 bases; unmatched junction bases: 9. The sample consisted of PBMCs or T cells enriched from blood (not recorded which). The source is a man aged 45-65 years who had recovered from COVID-19. The rearrangement joins TRBV5-1 to TRBJ2-1; TRBD1 aligns across 7 bases. The CDR3 nucleotides read TGCGCCAGCAGCTTTGCCCCAGGGGGAGAAAATGAGCAGTTCTTC. This gives the protein CASSFAPGGENEQFF. Combining the CDR3 with reference TRBV5-1 and TRBJ2-1 gives the whole variable domain KAGVTQTPRYLIKTRGQQVTLSCSPISGHRSVSWYQQTPGQGLQFLFEYFSETQRNKGNFPGRFSGRQFSNSRSEMNVSTLELGDSALYLCASSFAPGGENEQFFGPGTRLTVL.